The entry below gives a single TCR beta chain sequence along with its context. It lacks a known antigen. No qualities accompany the bases; no much larger clone lies one base away. The entry originates in a study of T cells in localized non-small cell lung cancer (dated by TCRdb to 2020 to 2022). Notes on the research overall: The study analyzed T cell repertoires of over 200 early-stage NSCLC patients, comparing tumors and uninvolved tumor-adjacent lungs. The mean age of the NSCLC patients was around 65 years, with 120 to 150 men and around 100 women. The cohort was made up of around 220 treatment-naive NSCLC patients whose localized lung tumors had been resected.

The immunoSEQ Assay was used to sequence TCR beta CDR3 regions from DNA. On the authors' methods: T cell density was computed as TCR beta template counts normalized to usable DNA estimated by amplifying housekeeping genes. Richness was estimated using the preseqR package, with extrapolation to 400,000 templates for PBMC samples and to 120,000 templates for tissue samples. Clonality was taken to be one minus Pielou's evenness. To identify tissue-enriched TCRs, differential abundance testing was run on productive amino-acid clonotypes with a minimum total count of 5 and an alpha of 0.1. The Jaccard Index and the Morisita Overlap Index were used to measure how much the repertoires overlapped between compartments. GLIPH clustered TCR beta CDR3s with public tetramer-defined viral CDR3s; viral motifs required at least three viral sequences plus V-gene enrichment. TCRdb obtained this table from immuneACCESS and retained in-frame rearrangements with V and J assigned. These tables miss some clones; where compared with another copy, unresolved V genes account for less than half of the shortfall, and the remainder is unexplained. V and J calls and clone size are copied from that table; D and trimming were computed from the DNA. The sample records about 27,000 clones, 90% of which are singletons. Approximately 0.99% of the sample belongs to the ten largest clones.

The investigation overall reported the following: A median of roughly 58 of the top 100 tumor clones were detected in paired uninvolved adjacent lung, and 28 of these tumor clones were also found among the top 100 clones of the paired uninvolved adjacent lung. Because multi-region tumor sequencing was not done, intratumor heterogeneity could not be ruled out. Longer overall survival was associated with higher blood T cell density, whereas shorter survival was associated with higher adjacent-lung clonality. Uninvolved tumor-adjacent lung showed the highest T cell clonality, higher than tumor, which suggests more focused antigenic responses in the uninvolved tumor-adjacent lung. Because of the exploratory design, TCR variables were selected using unadjusted p-values without false-discovery rate correction.

The junction carries 11 bases between V and J, which are trimmed by 3 bases and 7 bases respectively. The germline V gene provides CDR1 SGHDT and CDR2 YYEEEE. Measured from the cysteine to the phenylalanine, the CDR3 is 13 residues long. The only DNA kept is the CDR3, 39 bases in frame from the first base. At diagnosis, peripheral blood, uninvolved tumor-adjacent lung and tumor were collected and were preserved as a mix of fresh-frozen and FFPE material. Blood samples were analyzed as peripheral blood mononuclear cells for TCR repertoire profiling. Sequencing used peripheral blood, obtained before any cancer treatment. This receptor was obtained from a woman aged 40 to 75 with stage I lung adenocarcinoma. The sequence joins TRBV5-6 to TRBJ1-5; tentative D gene TRBD1, with 6 bases matching. The DNA sequence follows: TGTGCCAGCAGCTCCCGGACAGCCCAGCCCCAGCATTTT. Translated, this gives CASSSRTAQPQHF. The CDR3, completed at both ends by the reference TRBV5-6 and TRBJ1-5 genes, gives the full variable domain DAGVTQSPTHLIKTRGQQVTLRCSPKSGHDTVSWYQQALGQGPQFIFQYYEEEERQRGNFPDRFSGHQFPNYSSELNVNALLLGDSALYLCASSSRTAQPQHFGDGTRLSIL.